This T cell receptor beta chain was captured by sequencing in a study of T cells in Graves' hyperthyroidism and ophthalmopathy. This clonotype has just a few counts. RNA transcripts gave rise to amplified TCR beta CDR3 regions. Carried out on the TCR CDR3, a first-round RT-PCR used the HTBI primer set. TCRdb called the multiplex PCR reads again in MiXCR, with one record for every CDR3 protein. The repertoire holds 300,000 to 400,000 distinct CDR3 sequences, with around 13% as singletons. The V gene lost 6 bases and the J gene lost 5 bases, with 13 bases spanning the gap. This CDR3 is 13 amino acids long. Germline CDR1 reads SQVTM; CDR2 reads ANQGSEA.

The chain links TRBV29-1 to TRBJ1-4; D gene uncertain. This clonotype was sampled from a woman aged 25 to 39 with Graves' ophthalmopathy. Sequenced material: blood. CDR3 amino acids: CSVARRLNEKLFF. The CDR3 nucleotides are TGCAGCGTCGCTCGACGGTTAAATGAAAAACTGTTTTTT.